The text below deals with one T cell receptor (beta chain). Measured with immunoSEQ multiplex PCR; TCRdb has only the in-frame clones, and not every one. The table records around 200,000 clones, roughly nine tenths of them present only once. The data belong to a study of blood T cell repertoires in COVID-19. Germline CDR1 reads LGHNA; CDR2 reads YSLEER. The CDR3 extends over 14 amino acids. V lost 0 bases, J lost 14 bases, and 17 bases lay in between. This TCR was sampled from a woman in her forties or fifties with acute or convalescent COVID-19. The sample taken for sequencing was peripheral blood. J is TRBJ2-1 and V is TRBV4-3; possible D gene TRBD1, 5 bases. The CDR3 DNA is TGCGCCAGCAGCCAAGACCCCGGTAGGGGCATCGAGTTCTTC. Residues: CASSQDPGRGIEFF.